This T cell receptor (beta chain) was obtained from a study of T cells in Graves' hyperthyroidism and ophthalmopathy. Patients counted as stable if ophthalmopathy did not develop within 18 months. With a duration under 2 months, the hyperthyroidism was newly diagnosed in patients aged 18 to 65. Fresh peripheral blood, roughly 9.8 ml of it, supplied the PBMCs. Germline-derived CDR1 and CDR2 are SGHRS and YFSETQ. CDR3 length equals 17 residues. V shed 1 base and J shed 0 bases, with 16 bases lying between them. TCR beta CDR3 regions were amplified from RNA. TCR CDR3 regions were first amplified by RT-PCR with HTBI primers. TCRdb called the multiplex PCR reads again in MiXCR, with one record for every CDR3 protein. The table has roughly 660,000 distinct CDR3 sequences, roughly 17% seen once; the top ten hold about 16%.

This chain uses TRBV5-1 with TRBJ1-1; D is possibly TRBD1 (6 bases). Material: blood. This clonotype originated in a man in his forties or fifties with Graves' hyperthyroidism. The chain's CDR3 is CASSLNLGQLMNTEAFF. The CDR3 DNA reads TGCGCCAGCAGCTTGAATTTGGGACAACTTATGAACACTGAAGCTTTCTTT.